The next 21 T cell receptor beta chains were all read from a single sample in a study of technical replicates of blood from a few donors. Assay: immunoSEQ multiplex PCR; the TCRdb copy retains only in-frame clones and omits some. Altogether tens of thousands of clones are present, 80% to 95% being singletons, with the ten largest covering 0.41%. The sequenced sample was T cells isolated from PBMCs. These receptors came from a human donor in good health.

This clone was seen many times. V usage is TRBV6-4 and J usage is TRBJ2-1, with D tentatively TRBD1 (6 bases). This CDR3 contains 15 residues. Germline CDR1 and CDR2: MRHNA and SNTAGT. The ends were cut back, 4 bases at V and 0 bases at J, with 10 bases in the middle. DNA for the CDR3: TGTGCCAGCAGTGCTCAGGACAGCTCCTACAATGAGCAGTTCTTC. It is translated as CASSAQDSSYNEQFF.

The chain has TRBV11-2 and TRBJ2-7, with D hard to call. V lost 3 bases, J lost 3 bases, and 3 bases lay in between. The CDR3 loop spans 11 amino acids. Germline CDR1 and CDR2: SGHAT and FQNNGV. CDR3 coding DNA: TGTGCCAGCAGCTTCAGCTACGAGCAGTACTTC. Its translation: CASSFSYEQYF.

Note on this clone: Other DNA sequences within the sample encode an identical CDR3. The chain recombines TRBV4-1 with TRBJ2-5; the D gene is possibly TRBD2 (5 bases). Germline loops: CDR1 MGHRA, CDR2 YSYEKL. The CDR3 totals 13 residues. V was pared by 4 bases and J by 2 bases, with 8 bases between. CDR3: CASSRGPQETQYF. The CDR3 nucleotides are TGCGCCAGCAGCCGAGGGCCACAAGAGACCCAGTACTTC.

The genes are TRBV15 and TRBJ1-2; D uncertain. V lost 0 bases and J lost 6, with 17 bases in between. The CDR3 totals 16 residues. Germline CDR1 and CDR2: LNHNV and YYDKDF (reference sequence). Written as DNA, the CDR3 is TGTGCCACCAGCAGAGATCCGGGAGCTCGTATTCATGGCTACACCTTC. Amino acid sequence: CATSRDPGARIHGYTF.

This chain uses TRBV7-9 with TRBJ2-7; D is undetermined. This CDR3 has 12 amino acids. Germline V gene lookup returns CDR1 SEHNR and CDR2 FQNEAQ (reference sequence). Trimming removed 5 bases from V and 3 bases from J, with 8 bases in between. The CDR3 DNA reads TGTGCCAGCAGCAGGAACAGCTACGAGCAGTACTTC. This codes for CASSRNSYEQYF.

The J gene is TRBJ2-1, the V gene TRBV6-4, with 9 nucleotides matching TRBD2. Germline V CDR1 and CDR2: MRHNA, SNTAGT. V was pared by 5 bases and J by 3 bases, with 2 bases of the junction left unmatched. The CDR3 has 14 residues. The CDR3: CASSSSGDYNEQFF. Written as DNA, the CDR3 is TGTGCCAGCAGTTCTAGCGGGGACTACAATGAGCAGTTCTTC.

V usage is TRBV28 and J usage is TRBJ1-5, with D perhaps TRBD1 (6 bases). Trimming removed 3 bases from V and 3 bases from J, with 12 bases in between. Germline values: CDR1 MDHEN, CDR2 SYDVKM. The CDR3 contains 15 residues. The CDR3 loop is CASSLPGHLNQPQHF. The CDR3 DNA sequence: TGTGCCAGCAGTTTGCCGGGACACCTCAATCAGCCCCAGCATTTT.

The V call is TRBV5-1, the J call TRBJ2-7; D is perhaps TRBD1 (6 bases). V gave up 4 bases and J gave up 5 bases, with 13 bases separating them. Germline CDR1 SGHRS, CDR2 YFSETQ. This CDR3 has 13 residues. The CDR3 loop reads CASSVTGMHEQYF. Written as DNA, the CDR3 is TGCGCCAGCAGCGTCACAGGGATGCACGAGCAGTACTTC.

The CDR3 DNA reads as TGTGCCAGCAGTTTAACCGGACTAGTCGGGGAGACCCAGTACTTC. It is translated as CASSLTGLVGETQYF. The chain has TRBV27 and TRBJ2-5; TRBD2 agrees at 7 bases. CDR1 is MNHEY and CDR2 is SMNVEV in the germline V gene (reference sequence). V lost 2 bases, J lost 5 bases, and 8 bases stayed unmatched. The CDR3 consists of 15 residues.

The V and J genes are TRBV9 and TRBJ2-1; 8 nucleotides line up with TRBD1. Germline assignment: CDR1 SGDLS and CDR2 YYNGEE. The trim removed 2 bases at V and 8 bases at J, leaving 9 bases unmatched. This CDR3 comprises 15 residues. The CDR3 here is CASSVGQGHSYEQFF. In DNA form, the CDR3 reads TGTGCCAGCAGCGTTGGACAGGGTCATTCGTATGAGCAGTTCTTC.

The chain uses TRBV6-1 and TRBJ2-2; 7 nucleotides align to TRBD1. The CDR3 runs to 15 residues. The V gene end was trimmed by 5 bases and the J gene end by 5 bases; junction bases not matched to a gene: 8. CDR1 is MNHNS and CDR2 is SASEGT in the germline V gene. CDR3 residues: CASSTLAGGTGELFF. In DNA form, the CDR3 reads TGTGCCAGCAGTACTCTGGCAGGGGGTACCGGGGAGCTGTTTTTT.

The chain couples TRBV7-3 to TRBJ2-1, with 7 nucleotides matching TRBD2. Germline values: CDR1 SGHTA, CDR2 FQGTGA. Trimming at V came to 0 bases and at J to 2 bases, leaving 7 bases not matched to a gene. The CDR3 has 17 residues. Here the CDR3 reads CASSLTAGGGAYNEQFF. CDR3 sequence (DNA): TGTGCCAGCAGCTTAACGGCTGGCGGGGGAGCCTACAATGAGCAGTTCTTC.

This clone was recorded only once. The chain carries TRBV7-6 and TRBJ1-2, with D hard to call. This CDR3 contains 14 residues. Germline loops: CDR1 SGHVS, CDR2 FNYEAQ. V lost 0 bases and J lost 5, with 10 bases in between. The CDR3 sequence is CASSLAPQYYGYTF. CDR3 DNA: TGTGCCAGCAGCTTAGCTCCGCAGTATTATGGCTACACCTTC.

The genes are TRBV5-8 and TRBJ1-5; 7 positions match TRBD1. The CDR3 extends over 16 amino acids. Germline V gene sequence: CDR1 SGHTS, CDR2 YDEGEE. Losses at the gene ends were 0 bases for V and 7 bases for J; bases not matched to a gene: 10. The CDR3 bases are TGTGCCAGCAGCTTGGAAAGGACAGGCCGAGGGCAGCCCCAGCATTTT. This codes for CASSLERTGRGQPQHF.

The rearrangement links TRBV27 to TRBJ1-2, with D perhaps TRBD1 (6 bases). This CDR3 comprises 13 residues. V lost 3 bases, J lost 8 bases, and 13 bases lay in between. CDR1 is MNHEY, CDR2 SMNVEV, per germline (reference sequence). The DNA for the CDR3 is TGTGCCAGCAGTTTGGGGGGGCTAAGGGGCTACACCTTC. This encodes CASSLGGLRGYTF.

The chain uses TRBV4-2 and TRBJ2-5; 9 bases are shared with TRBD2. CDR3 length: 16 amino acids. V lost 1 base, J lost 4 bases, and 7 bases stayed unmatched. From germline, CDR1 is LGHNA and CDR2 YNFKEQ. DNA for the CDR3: TGTGCCAGCAGCCAAGGCTTAGCGGGAGAAGGAGAGACCCAGTACTTC. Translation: CASSQGLAGEGETQYF.

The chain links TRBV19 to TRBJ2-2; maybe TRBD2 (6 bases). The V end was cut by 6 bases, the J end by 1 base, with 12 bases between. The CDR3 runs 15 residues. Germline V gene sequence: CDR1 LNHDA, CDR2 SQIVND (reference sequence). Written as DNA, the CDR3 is TGTGCCAGTAGGTGGGGAGGCCTGAACACCGGGGAGCTGTTTTTT. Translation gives CASRWGGLNTGELFF.

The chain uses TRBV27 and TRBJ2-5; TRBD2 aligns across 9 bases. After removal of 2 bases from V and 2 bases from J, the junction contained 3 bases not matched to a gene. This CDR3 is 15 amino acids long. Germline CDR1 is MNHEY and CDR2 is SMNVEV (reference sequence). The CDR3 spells CASSLGTSSQETQYF. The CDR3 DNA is TGTGCCAGCAGTTTAGGGACTAGCAGTCAAGAGACCCAGTACTTC.

This CDR3 reads CSVQTSGTYEQYF. The CDR3 bases are TGCAGCGTACAAACTAGCGGTACCTACGAGCAGTACTTC. The chain uses TRBV29-1 and TRBJ2-7; the match to TRBD2 covers 8 bases. This CDR3 has 13 residues. Germline trimming cut 6 bases from V and 2 bases from J; bases unmatched to any gene: 6. Germline values: CDR1 SQVTM, CDR2 ANQGSEA.

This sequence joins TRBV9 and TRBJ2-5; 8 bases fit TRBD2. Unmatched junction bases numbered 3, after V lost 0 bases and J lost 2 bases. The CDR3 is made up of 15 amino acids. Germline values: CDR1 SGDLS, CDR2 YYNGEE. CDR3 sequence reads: CASSVVGLAQETQYF. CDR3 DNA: TGTGCCAGCAGCGTAGTAGGACTAGCTCAAGAGACCCAGTACTTC.

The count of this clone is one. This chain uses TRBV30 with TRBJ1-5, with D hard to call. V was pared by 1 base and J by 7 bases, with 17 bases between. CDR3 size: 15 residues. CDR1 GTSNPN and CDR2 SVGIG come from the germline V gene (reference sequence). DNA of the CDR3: TGTGCCTGGAGTGCATTTTTCGAGGGCGGGCAGCCCCAGCATTTT. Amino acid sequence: CAWSAFFEGGQPQHF.